These T cell receptor beta chains were read from a single sample in a study of cytomegalovirus exposure and HLA in healthy donors. The table came from immunoSEQ multiplex PCR; TCRdb's copy has only in-frame clones and leaves some out. The sample includes approximately 200,000 clones, approximately 83% of them seen just once. The sequencing input was PBMCs. The receptors shown here come from a girl aged 10 to 17 in good health and CMV-seronegative. Both conserved end residues are part of each CDR3. The D gene is left open where the match is weak. Size is omitted from some rows. Given values are once, few, many or a class for expanded clones.

TRBV4-3,TRBJ2-1,-,-,TGCGCCAGCAGCCGCCTTCTACTACAGGGAGATGAGCAGTTCTTC,CASSRLLLQGDEQFF
TRBV2,TRBJ2-7,-,TRBD2,TGTGCCAGCAGCAGCGGGACTAGCGGGTCCTCCTACGAGCAGTACTTC,CASSSGTSGSSYEQYF
TRBV6-4,TRBJ2-3,-,TRBD1,TGTGCCAGCAGTGACTCCGGGACAGGGGCAGATACGCAGTATTTT,CASSDSGTGADTQYF
TRBV5-4,TRBJ1-1,-,TRBD1,TGTGCCAGCAGCTGGGGACAGTACACTGAAGCTTTCTTT,CASSWGQYTEAFF
TRBV28,TRBJ2-7,-,TRBD1,TGTGCCAGCAGTTCCTCCGGGACAGGCCGATACGAGCAGTACTTC,CASSSSGTGRYEQYF
TRBV7-9,TRBJ2-1,-,-,TGTGCCAGCAGCTTAGGAGCTAGCGGAGGGGGAGAGCAGTTCTTC,CASSLGASGGGEQFF
TRBV19,TRBJ1-4,-,-,TGTGCCAGCGCCTTAAGGGGAACTAATGAAAAACTGTTTTTT,CASALRGTNEKLFF
TRBV5-1,TRBJ2-5,-,TRBD2,TGCGCCAGCAGCTTGTTTCCAGCGGGGGACCCCCAAGAGACCCAGTACTTC,CASSLFPAGDPQETQYF
TRBV13,TRBJ2-7,-,TRBD1,TGTGCCAGCAGCCGTAATGACAGGGCTTACGAGCAGTACTTC,CASSRNDRAYEQYF
TRBV25-1,TRBJ1-2,-,-,TGTGCCAGCAGTGAATCGGAGACAGGACCTTATGGCTACACCTTC,CASSESETGPYGYTF
TRBV18,TRBJ2-5,-,-,TGTGCCAGCTCACCACCAGGGGTACAAGAGACCCAGTACTTC,CASSPPGVQETQYF
TRBV5-1,TRBJ2-5,-,TRBD2,TGCGCCAGCAGGCTAGCGGCCACACAAGAGACCCAGTACTTC,CASRLAATQETQYF
TRBV5-1,TRBJ2-2,-,-,TGCGCCAGCAGCTTGGGAGGGATCGCCGGGGAGCTGTTTTTT,CASSLGGIAGELFF
TRBV4-1,TRBJ1-1,few,-,TGCGCCAGCAGCCAAGTAGGAAGGAGGCTTCAAGAGGCTTTCTTT,CASSQVGRRLQEAFF
TRBV5-1,TRBJ1-5,-,TRBD1,TGCGCCAGCAGCTTGTTGGCAGGGGGCGATCAGCCCCAGCATTTT,CASSLLAGGDQPQHF
TRBV25-1,TRBJ2-2,-,-,TGTGCCAGCAGGGGGAGTCGGAACACCGGGGAGCTGTTTTTT,CASRGSRNTGELFF
TRBV4-2,TRBJ2-1,once,-,TGTGCCAGCAGCCCAAGACGCAGGAACTACAATGAGCAGTTCTTC,CASSPRRRNYNEQFF
TRBV27,TRBJ2-7,-,TRBD2,TGTGCCAGCAGTTCCCTCCCGATAGCGGGAGAGATCGACGAGCAGTACTTC,CASSSLPIAGEIDEQYF
TRBV4-1,TRBJ2-7,-,-,TGCGCCAGCAGCCAAGTATTACTTTACGAGCAGTACTTC,CASSQVLLYEQYF
TRBV28,TRBJ1-4,-,TRBD1,TGTGCCAGCAGTCCCTTAGAGGGGACAGGGGGCGAAAAACTGTTTTTT,CASSPLEGTGGEKLFF
TRBV18,TRBJ2-2,-,TRBD1,TGTGCCAGCTCACCACAGGGGGCCGTTCGGTTTTTT,CASSPQGAVRFF
TRBV6-5,TRBJ1-4,-,-,TGTGCCAGCAGTTACTCGAAAGCCGGGGGAAATGAAAAACTGTTTTTT,CASSYSKAGGNEKLFF
TRBV5-4,TRBJ1-2,-,-,TGTGCCAGCAGCTTTGGGGGGATTAACTATGGCTACACCTTC,CASSFGGINYGYTF
TRBV2,TRBJ2-2,-,TRBD1,TGTGCCTCAGGGGGCGCGAACACCGGGGAGCTGTTTTTT,CASGGANTGELFF
TRBV7-9,TRBJ2-7,-,TRBD2,TGTGCCAGACTAAGCGGGAGTGGCCCCTACGAGCAGTACTTC,CARLSGSGPYEQYF
TRBV28,TRBJ2-5,-,-,TGTGCCAGCGTCCCAGGGGCGAGGGGTGAGACCCAGTACTTC,CASVPGARGETQYF
TRBV23-1,TRBJ2-7,-,TRBD2,TGCGCCAGCAGTCACCCGGGACTAGAGGGGTGTCAGCAGTACTTC,CASSHPGLEGCQQYF
TRBV4-3,TRBJ1-4,few,TRBD1,TGCGCCAGCAGCCAAGATCCGGGACAGGGGTTTGAAAAACTGTTTTTT,CASSQDPGQGFEKLFF